Sequencing of this T cell receptor beta chain was carried out in a study of T cells expressing NK-cell markers. Study overall: Investigators obtained TCR beta repertoires from sorted CD3+CD56+NKG2C+, CD3+CD56+NKG2C- and CD3+CD56-NKG2C+ T cells. Eight donors were sequenced, seven testing HCMV-seropositive and one testing seronegative.

A 5'RACE template switching approach incorporating UMIs was used to make TCR beta cDNA. TCRdb reanalyzed the 5' RACE reads, giving one entry per CDR3 protein sequence and no DNA. Here the sample table reports about 540,000 distinct CDR3 sequences. Study-wide points: What remained unclear was the HCMV specificity of expanded NKG2C+ T cell clones.

The CDR3 is 13 amino acids. The germline V gene encodes CDR1 MNHEY and CDR2 SMNVEV (reference sequence). Points on this clonotype: Its antigen is not identified.

The chain recombines TRBV27 with TRBJ2-5. This clonotype originated in a man younger than 35 in good health. Sequences were obtained from blood T cells: a sorted CD56 or NKG2C T cell subset, CD4+ or CD8+ T cells, or bulk PBMC T cells (not recorded which). The CDR3 loop reads CASSFGFRETQYF.